This T cell receptor (beta chain) comes out of a study of cytomegalovirus exposure and HLA in healthy donors. The study's findings and limits: Despite most TCR sequences being rare, some public TCRs occurred in many donors.

About this clone itself: Its antigen is undetermined.

This CDR3 region has 13 residues. Unmatched junction bases numbered 8, after V lost 5 bases and J lost 7 bases. Germline V CDR1 and CDR2: SGHDT, YYEEEE. The assay was immunoSEQ multiplex PCR, and TCRdb's table has in-frame clones only and misses some. The table lists some 140,000 clones, 70% to 90% of them singletons. The rearrangement uses TRBV5-6 and TRBJ2-7; 8 nucleotides agree with TRBD1. The TCR comes from a young man in good health and CMV-seropositive. The sample comprised PBMCs. The DNA of the CDR3 is TGTGCCAGCAGTCCTACAGGGGGTCTTGAGCAGTACTTC. Translation gives CASSPTGGLEQYF. The complete variable domain, with remaining parts taken from reference TRBV5-6 and TRBJ2-7, reads DAGVTQSPTHLIKTRGQQVTLRCSPKSGHDTVSWYQQALGQGPQFIFQYYEEEERQRGNFPDRFSGHQFPNYSSELNVNALLLGDSALYLCASSPTGGLEQYFGPGTRLTVT.